This T cell receptor beta chain was identified in a study of T-cell reconstitution after alpha-beta-depleted transplantation in children. As for this clonotype: Its specificity is unknown.

Preparation of the TCRbeta library involved a method that used unique molecular identifiers. TCRdb recomputed calls from the PCR reads with MiXCR, one row per CDR3 protein. The sample has some 310,000 distinct CDR3 sequences; 23% are singletons. The V end was cut by 2 bases, the J end by 3 bases, with 14 bases between. CDR3 length: 15 residues. Per the germline V gene, CDR1 is MNHEY and CDR2 is SVGAGI. Findings of the study overall: At day 60, the high TCRbeta diversity found in some patients originated from recipient T cells and thymic progenitors that had survived.

This rearrangement joins TRBV6-5 to TRBJ2-7, with D perhaps TRBD2 (6 bases). The sequenced sample was PBMCs, mostly from graft donor cells, obtained 180 days after TCRalphabeta/CD19-depleted stem cell transplant. This receptor was obtained from a male patient younger than 18 who had a stem cell transplant for acute lymphoblastic leukemia, so the T cells may come from the graft donor. The CDR3 loop reads CASSYGVAESYEQYF. In nucleotides, the CDR3 is TGTGCCAGCAGTTACGGGGTAGCGGAGAGCTACGAGCAGTACTTC.